This TCR beta chain stems from a study of cytomegalovirus exposure and HLA in healthy donors. General study results and limits: Immune exposure was documented only through CMV serostatus. Researchers catalogued under 200 TCR beta chains as cytomegalovirus-associated. A cluster of highly shared sequence variants was likely a sequencing artifact.

Germline V gene data show CDR1 as SGDLS and CDR2 as YYNGEE. J was trimmed by 3 bases and V by 1 base; bases with no gene match: 15. CDR3 size: 18 residues. Use of 60 Vbeta and 13 Jbeta primers characterized the PCR. Original processing notes: Later, tens of millions of unique TCR beta chains were counted in an analysis, and about 10 million of them were shared. The data were produced by immunoSEQ multiplex PCR, yet TCRdb's version contains in-frame clones alone and is incomplete. V and J calls and clone size are as listed in that table; D and trimming were resolved from the DNA. The table lists 63,000 or so clones. As to this clone: No antigen is known for it.

The sequence was obtained from a boy younger than 18 in good health and CMV-seronegative. V gene TRBV9 combines with J gene TRBJ2-7; 8 bases are shared with TRBD2. Sequencing used PBMCs. CDR3 loop: CASSVRGEPGTRDYEQYF. In DNA form, the CDR3 reads TGTGCCAGCAGCGTACGGGGAGAACCAGGGACTAGAGACTACGAGCAGTACTTC.